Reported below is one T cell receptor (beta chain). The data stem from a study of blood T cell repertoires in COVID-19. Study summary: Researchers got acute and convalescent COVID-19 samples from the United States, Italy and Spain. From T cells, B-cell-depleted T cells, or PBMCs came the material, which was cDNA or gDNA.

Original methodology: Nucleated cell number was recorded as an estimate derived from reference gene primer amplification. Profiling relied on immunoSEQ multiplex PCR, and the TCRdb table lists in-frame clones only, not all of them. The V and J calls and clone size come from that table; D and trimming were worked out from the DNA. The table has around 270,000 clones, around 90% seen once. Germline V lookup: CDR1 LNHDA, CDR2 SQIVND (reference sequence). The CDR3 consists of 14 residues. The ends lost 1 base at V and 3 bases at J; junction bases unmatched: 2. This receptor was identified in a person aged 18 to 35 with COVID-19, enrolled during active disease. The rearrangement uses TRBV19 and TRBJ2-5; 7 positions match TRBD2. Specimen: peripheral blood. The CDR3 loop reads CASSIVGLEETQYF. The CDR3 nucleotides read TGTGCCAGTAGTATAGTAGGACTAGAAGAGACCCAGTACTTC. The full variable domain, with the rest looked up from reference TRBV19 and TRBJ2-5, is DGGITQSPKYLFRKEGQNVTLSCEQNLNHDAMYWYRQDPGQGLRLIYYSQIVNDFQKGDIAEGYSVSREKKESFPLTVTSAQKNPTAFYLCASSIVGLEETQYFGPGTRLLVL.